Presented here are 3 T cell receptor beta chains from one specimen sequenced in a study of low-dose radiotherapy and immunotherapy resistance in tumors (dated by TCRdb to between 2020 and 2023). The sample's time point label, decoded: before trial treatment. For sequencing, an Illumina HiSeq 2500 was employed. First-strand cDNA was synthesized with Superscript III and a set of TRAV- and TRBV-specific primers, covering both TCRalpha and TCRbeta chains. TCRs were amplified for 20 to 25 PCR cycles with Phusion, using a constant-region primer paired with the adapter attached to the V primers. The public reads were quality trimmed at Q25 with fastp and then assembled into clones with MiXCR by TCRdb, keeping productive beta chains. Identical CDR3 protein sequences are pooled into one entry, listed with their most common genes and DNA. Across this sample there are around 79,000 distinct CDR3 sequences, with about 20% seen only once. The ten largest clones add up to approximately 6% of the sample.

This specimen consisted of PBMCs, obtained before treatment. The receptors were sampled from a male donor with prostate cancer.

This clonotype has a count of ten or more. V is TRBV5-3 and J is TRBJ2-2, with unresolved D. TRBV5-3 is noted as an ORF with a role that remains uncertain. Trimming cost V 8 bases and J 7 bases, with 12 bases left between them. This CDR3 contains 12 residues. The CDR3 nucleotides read TGTGCCAGCAGCCAGGATGTCGGGGAGCTGTTTTTT. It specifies CASSQDVGELFF.

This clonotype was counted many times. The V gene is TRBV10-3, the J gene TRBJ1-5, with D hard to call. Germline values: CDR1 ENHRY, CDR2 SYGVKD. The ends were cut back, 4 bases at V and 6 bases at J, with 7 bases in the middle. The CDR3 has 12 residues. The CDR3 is CAISGEAQPQHF. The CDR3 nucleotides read TGTGCCATCAGTGGAGAGGCTCAGCCCCAGCATTTT.

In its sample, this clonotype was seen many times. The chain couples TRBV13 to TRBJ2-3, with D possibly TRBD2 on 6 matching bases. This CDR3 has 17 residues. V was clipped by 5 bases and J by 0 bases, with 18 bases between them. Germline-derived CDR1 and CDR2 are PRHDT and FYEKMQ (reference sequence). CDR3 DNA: TGTGCCAGCAGCCCGTTTCCTAGCGAACTCAGCACAGATACGCAGTATTTT. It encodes CASSPFPSELSTDTQYF.